The rows below give T cell receptor beta chains drawn from one sample of a study of prognosis after radiotherapy for stage I lung cancer. MiXCR, applied by TCRdb to the multiplex PCR reads, yields one record per CDR3 protein. The sample holds about 59,000 distinct CDR3 sequences; 26% are singletons and the top ten take approximately 8.3%. Sequences were derived from PBMCs, sampled before or after stereotactic body radiation therapy (not recorded which). The receptors originated from a donor over 45 with non-small cell lung cancer. Both conserved end residues are part of each CDR3. D genes are given only for firm matches. The size of a clone is reported for some rows only, either as once, few or many, or as a class for expanded clones.

j_gene: TRBJ2-7; abundance: many; v_gene: TRBV20-1; d_gene: NA; CDR3nt: TGCAGTGCTATTGTGCGTGAGCAGTACTTC; CDR3aa: CSAIVREQYF
j_gene: TRBJ2-1; abundance: many; v_gene: TRBV27; d_gene: TRBD2; CDR3nt: TGTGCCAGCAGTTCGGGGACTAGCGGGGGGCTGGGAAATGAGCAGTTCTTC; CDR3aa: CASSSGTSGGLGNEQFF
j_gene: TRBJ2-1; abundance: many; v_gene: TRBV6-1; d_gene: TRBD2; CDR3nt: TGTGCCAGCGTTCACCTAGCGGGGAACTCCTACAATGAGCAGTTCTTC; CDR3aa: CASVHLAGNSYNEQFF
j_gene: TRBJ2-2; abundance: many; v_gene: TRBV12-3/TRBV12-4; d_gene: NA; CDR3nt: TGTGCCAGCAGCTCATTCGCAGGGGCAAGGACCGGGGAGCTGTTTTTT; CDR3aa: CASSSFAGARTGELFF
j_gene: TRBJ1-1; abundance: NA; v_gene: TRBV5-1; d_gene: NA; CDR3nt: TGCGCCAGCAGCTTGGGGGGGATGGTGAACACTGAAGCTTTCTTT; CDR3aa: CASSLGGMVNTEAFF
j_gene: TRBJ2-1; abundance: many; v_gene: TRBV29-1; d_gene: TRBD1; CDR3nt: TGCAGCGCCCGCGACAGGGGGTCCTACAATGAGCAGTTCTTC; CDR3aa: CSARDRGSYNEQFF
j_gene: TRBJ1-2; abundance: many; v_gene: TRBV12-3/TRBV12-4; d_gene: TRBD1; CDR3nt: TGTGCCAGCAGCCGGACCCCGGGACAGAGCTATGGCTACACCTTC; CDR3aa: CASSRTPGQSYGYTF
j_gene: TRBJ2-2; abundance: NA; v_gene: TRBV5-1; d_gene: NA; CDR3nt: TGCGCCAGCAGCCCTTACCGGGTCTTAATGTCCTGGGAGCTGTTTTTT; CDR3aa: CASSPYRVLMSWELFF
j_gene: TRBJ1-5; abundance: many; v_gene: TRBV7-2; d_gene: NA; CDR3nt: TGTGCCAGCAGCTTAGGGAGTCAGCCCCAGCATTTT; CDR3aa: CASSLGSQPQHF
j_gene: TRBJ2-1; abundance: many; v_gene: TRBV11-1; d_gene: NA; CDR3nt: TGTGCCAGCAGCTTCCTGGCGGAGCAGTTCTTC; CDR3aa: CASSFLAEQFF
j_gene: TRBJ2-5; abundance: many; v_gene: TRBV7-9; d_gene: NA; CDR3nt: TGTGCCAGCAGCATAGAGACCCAGTACTTC; CDR3aa: CASSIETQYF
j_gene: TRBJ2-5; abundance: NA; v_gene: TRBV15; d_gene: NA; CDR3nt: TGTGCCACCAGAAGATCGACAATCGAGGGGGAGACCCAGTACTTC; CDR3aa: CATRRSTIEGETQYF
j_gene: TRBJ2-7; abundance: once; v_gene: TRBV12-5; d_gene: NA; CDR3nt: TGTGCTAATGCCGTTAGAGGGGGTGGGGAGCAGTACTTC; CDR3aa: CANAVRGGGEQYF
j_gene: TRBJ2-2; abundance: many; v_gene: TRBV18; d_gene: NA; CDR3nt: TGTGCCAGCTCACAGGGACCAACGAACACCGGGGAGCTGTTTTTT; CDR3aa: CASSQGPTNTGELFF
j_gene: TRBJ2-3; abundance: few; v_gene: TRBV5-1; d_gene: TRBD2; CDR3nt: TGCGCCAGCAGCCAGGAGCCGGCGGGGGGGGTGATAGATACGCAGTATTTT; CDR3aa: CASSQEPAGGVIDTQYF
j_gene: TRBJ2-3; abundance: many; v_gene: TRBV7-9; d_gene: NA; CDR3nt: TGTGCCAGCAGCCCACCGGGAGGGGGCGCGTCCACAGATACGCAGTATTTT; CDR3aa: CASSPPGGGASTDTQYF
j_gene: TRBJ2-5; abundance: many; v_gene: TRBV20-1; d_gene: NA; CDR3nt: TGCAGTGCTAGAGACGGTAGGGAGACCCAGTACTTC; CDR3aa: CSARDGRETQYF
j_gene: TRBJ2-3; abundance: many; v_gene: TRBV2; d_gene: NA; CDR3nt: TGTGCCAGCAGTCCCGAGGGGGGGACCACAGATACGCAGTATTTT; CDR3aa: CASSPEGGTTDTQYF
j_gene: TRBJ2-7; abundance: many; v_gene: TRBV9; d_gene: TRBD1; CDR3nt: TGTGCCAGCAGCGTTGGACAGGGTTTTGGCTACGAGCAGTACTTC; CDR3aa: CASSVGQGFGYEQYF
j_gene: TRBJ1-5; abundance: many; v_gene: TRBV2; d_gene: NA; CDR3nt: TGTGCCAGCAAAGGCACAGGGCCCCAGCCCCAGCATTTT; CDR3aa: CASKGTGPQPQHF
j_gene: TRBJ2-1; abundance: many; v_gene: TRBV11-2; d_gene: TRBD2; CDR3nt: TGTGCCAGCAGCTCCACTAGCGGGGGGACTCGGAATGAGCAGTTCTTC; CDR3aa: CASSSTSGGTRNEQFF
j_gene: TRBJ1-1; abundance: many; v_gene: TRBV7-8; d_gene: NA; CDR3nt: TGTGCCAGCAGCCTATCCTTAGGCACTGAAGCTTTCTTT; CDR3aa: CASSLSLGTEAFF
j_gene: TRBJ1-1; abundance: NA; v_gene: TRBV7-9; d_gene: TRBD1; CDR3nt: TGTGCCAGCAGCCCAGGGGGCGCTAACACTAAAGCTTTCTTT; CDR3aa: CASSPGGANTKAFF
j_gene: TRBJ2-5; abundance: once; v_gene: TRBV20-1; d_gene: NA; CDR3nt: TGCAGTGCTAGAGATATGGGCAGGGGAGAGACCCAGTACTTC; CDR3aa: CSARDMGRGETQYF
j_gene: TRBJ2-3; abundance: many; v_gene: TRBV5-1; d_gene: NA; CDR3nt: TGCGCCAGCAGCCACAGGGGGGGTAGCACAGATACGCAGTATTTT; CDR3aa: CASSHRGGSTDTQYF
j_gene: TRBJ1-6; abundance: many; v_gene: TRBV18; d_gene: TRBD1; CDR3nt: TGTGCCAGCTCACCGAAGGGACAGGAGAATTCACCCCTCCACTTT; CDR3aa: CASSPKGQENSPLHF
j_gene: TRBJ2-1; abundance: NA; v_gene: TRBV12-3/TRBV12-4; d_gene: TRBD2; CDR3nt: TGTGCCAGCAGTCCTAGCGGGGGGATTAGGGATGAGCAGTTCTTC; CDR3aa: CASSPSGGIRDEQFF
j_gene: TRBJ2-1; abundance: many; v_gene: TRBV10-2; d_gene: TRBD2; CDR3nt: TGCGCCAGCTACCGGGGGGGAACCTACAATGAGCAGTTCTTC; CDR3aa: CASYRGGTYNEQFF
j_gene: TRBJ2-6; abundance: many; v_gene: TRBV6-1; d_gene: NA; CDR3nt: TGTGCCAGCAGGCGGATTCCGGGGGCCAACGTCCTGACTTTC; CDR3aa: CASRRIPGANVLTF
j_gene: TRBJ2-7; abundance: NA; v_gene: TRBV29-1; d_gene: NA; CDR3nt: TGCATCGTGCGCCGGTACAGTACTTCCTACGAGCAGTACTTC; CDR3aa: CIVRRYSTSYEQYF
j_gene: TRBJ1-6; abundance: many; v_gene: TRBV20-1; d_gene: TRBD1; CDR3nt: TGCAGTGCTACCCCTGACAGGGAGTGGGATAGCTCCTATAATTCACCCCTCCACTTT; CDR3aa: CSATPDREWDSSYNSPLHF
j_gene: TRBJ2-2; abundance: many; v_gene: TRBV9; d_gene: TRBD1; CDR3nt: TGTGCCAGCAGCGCGACAGGGGGCTTGGGCACCGGGGAGCTGTTTTTT; CDR3aa: CASSATGGLGTGELFF
j_gene: TRBJ1-6; abundance: many; v_gene: TRBV19; d_gene: NA; CDR3nt: TGTGCCAGTAGTCCCCTTAATTCACCCCTCCACTTT; CDR3aa: CASSPLNSPLHF
j_gene: TRBJ1-6; abundance: many; v_gene: TRBV3-1; d_gene: NA; CDR3nt: TGTGCCAGCAGCCAAGTAGAGGCGAATTCACCCCTCCACTTT; CDR3aa: CASSQVEANSPLHF
j_gene: TRBJ1-6; abundance: medium-sized; v_gene: TRBV6-1; d_gene: NA; CDR3nt: TGTGCCAGCAGTGAGGTGGGGGGCAGCTCCTATAATTCACCCCTCCACTTT; CDR3aa: CASSEVGGSSYNSPLHF
j_gene: TRBJ1-5; abundance: many; v_gene: TRBV12-3/TRBV12-4; d_gene: NA; CDR3nt: TGTGCCAGCAGTTTTCTCGGGAGCAATCAGCCCCAGCATTTT; CDR3aa: CASSFLGSNQPQHF
j_gene: TRBJ2-1; abundance: many; v_gene: TRBV19; d_gene: NA; CDR3nt: TGTGCCAGTAGTATATCCGGGGGTGGCACACCAACCTACAATGAGCAGTTCTTC; CDR3aa: CASSISGGGTPTYNEQFF
j_gene: TRBJ2-1; abundance: many; v_gene: TRBV6-2/TRBV6-3; d_gene: TRBD1; CDR3nt: TGTGCCAGCAGTCGACAGGGGACCGTCAATGAGCAGTTCTTC; CDR3aa: CASSRQGTVNEQFF
j_gene: TRBJ2-7; abundance: many; v_gene: TRBV7-9; d_gene: NA; CDR3nt: TGTGCCAGCAGCCCGGCCAGGGGAGAGCAGTACTTC; CDR3aa: CASSPARGEQYF
j_gene: TRBJ2-7; abundance: many; v_gene: TRBV15; d_gene: NA; CDR3nt: TGTGCCACCAGTAAAGGCAACTCCTACGAGCAGTACTTC; CDR3aa: CATSKGNSYEQYF
j_gene: TRBJ1-2; abundance: many; v_gene: TRBV4-3; d_gene: NA; CDR3nt: TGCGCCAGCAGCCAAGTTCTAGCTACGGCGGGCGGCTACACCTTC; CDR3aa: CASSQVLATAGGYTF
j_gene: TRBJ1-1; abundance: many; v_gene: TRBV25-1; d_gene: NA; CDR3nt: TGTGCCAGCAGTGGGGATTTGAACACTGAAGCTTTCTTT; CDR3aa: CASSGDLNTEAFF